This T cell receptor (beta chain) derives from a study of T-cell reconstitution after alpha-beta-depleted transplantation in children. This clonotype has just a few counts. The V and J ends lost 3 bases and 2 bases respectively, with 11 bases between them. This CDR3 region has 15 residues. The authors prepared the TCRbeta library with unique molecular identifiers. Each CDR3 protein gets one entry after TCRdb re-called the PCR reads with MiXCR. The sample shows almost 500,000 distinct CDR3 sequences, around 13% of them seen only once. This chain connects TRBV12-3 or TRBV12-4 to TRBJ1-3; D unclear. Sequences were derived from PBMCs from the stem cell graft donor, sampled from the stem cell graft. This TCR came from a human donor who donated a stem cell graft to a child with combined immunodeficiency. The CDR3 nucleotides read TGTGCCAGCAGTTTGCTCTCAGGCGCTGGAAACACCATATATTTT. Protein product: CASSLLSGAGNTIYF.